This T cell receptor beta chain comes out of a study of T cell repertoires in cytomegalovirus infection. Turning to the study itself: Carrying CMV and the relevant HLA type showed in public TCR beta signatures.

Study results and caveats: HLA-C-restricted, CMV-specific TCR beta clonotypes were dominant ex vivo.

The V and J ends lost 0 bases and 3 bases, in that order; junction bases with no gene match: 9. The CDR3 runs to 18 residues. CDR1 and CDR2 from the germline V gene are MNHEY and SVGEGT. This clonotype occurred many times. Antigen unknown. Using its own MiXCR run on the reads, TCRdb lists one record per CDR3 protein. The sample shows fewer than 300,000 distinct CDR3 sequences, under 30% of them seen only once. J is TRBJ2-3 and V is TRBV6-2 or TRBV6-3; 10 bases align to TRBD2. Sequences were obtained from PBMCs. The clonotype comes from a human donor in good health (CMV status not recorded). Some clones in this sample may be carry-over from other donors' samples. The CDR3 reads CASSYSKSSGRWTDTQYF. CDR3 in DNA: TGTGCCAGCAGTTACTCGAAGTCTAGCGGGAGATGGACAGATACGCAGTATTTT.